This T cell receptor (beta chain) was captured by sequencing in a study of T cell repertoires in cytomegalovirus infection. The length of the CDR3 is 11 residues. The V end was cut by 0 bases, the J end by 11 bases, with 8 bases between. Germline CDR1 MNHEY, CDR2 SVGAGI. A single record per CDR3 protein comes from TCRdb applying MiXCR to the reads. The repertoire has about 250,000 distinct CDR3 sequences, around 6.4% of them found once; the top ten carry roughly 6.5%. This clonotype was picked up many times. J is TRBJ2-7 and V is TRBV6-5, with D possibly being TRBD2 (5 bases). Source material: PBMCs. The clonotype originates from a human donor in good health (CMV status not recorded). Some clones in this sample may be carry-over from other donors' samples. The CDR3 sequence is CASSYSMREYF. CDR3 nucleotides: TGTGCCAGCAGTTACTCGATGAGGGAGTACTTC.